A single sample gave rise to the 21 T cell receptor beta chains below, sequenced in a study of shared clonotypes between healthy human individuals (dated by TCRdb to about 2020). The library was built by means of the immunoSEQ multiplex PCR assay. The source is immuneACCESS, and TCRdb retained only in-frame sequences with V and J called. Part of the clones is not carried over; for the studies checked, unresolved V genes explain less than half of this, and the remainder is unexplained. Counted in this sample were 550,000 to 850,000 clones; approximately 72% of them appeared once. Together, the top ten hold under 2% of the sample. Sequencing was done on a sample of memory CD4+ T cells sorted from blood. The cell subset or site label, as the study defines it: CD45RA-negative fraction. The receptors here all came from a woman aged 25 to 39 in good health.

Here the CDR3 DNA reads TGTGCCAGCAGTGGGGTTGGCGGGGTGGAACAAGAGACCCAGTACTTC. Amino acid sequence: CASSGVGGVEQETQYF. The V and J genes are TRBV6-1 and TRBJ2-5; tentative D call: TRBD2 (6 bases). CDR3 size: 16 residues. Germline values: CDR1 MNHNS, CDR2 SASEGT. The V end lost 4 bases, the J end lost 2 bases, and 17 bases lay between the germline ends.

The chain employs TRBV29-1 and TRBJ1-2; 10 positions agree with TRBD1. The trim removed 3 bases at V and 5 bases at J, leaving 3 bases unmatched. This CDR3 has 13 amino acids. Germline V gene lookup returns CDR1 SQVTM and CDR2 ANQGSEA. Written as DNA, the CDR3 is TGCAGCGTTGAGGGACAGGGGAAATATGGCTACACCTTC. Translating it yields CSVEGQGKYGYTF.

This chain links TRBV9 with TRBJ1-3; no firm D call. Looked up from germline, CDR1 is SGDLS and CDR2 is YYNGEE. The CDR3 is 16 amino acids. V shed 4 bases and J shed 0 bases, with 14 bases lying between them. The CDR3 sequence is CASSYYEELSGNTIYF. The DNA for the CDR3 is TGTGCCAGCAGCTACTACGAGGAGCTCTCTGGAAACACCATATATTTT.

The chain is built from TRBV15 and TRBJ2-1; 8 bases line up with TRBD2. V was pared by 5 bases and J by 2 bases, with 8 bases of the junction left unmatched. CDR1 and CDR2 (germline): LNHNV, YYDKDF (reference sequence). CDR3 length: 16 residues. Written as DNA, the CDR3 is TGTGCCACCAGCCCCCGAGCGGGAGTCGCCTACAATGAGCAGTTCTTC. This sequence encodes CATSPRAGVAYNEQFF.

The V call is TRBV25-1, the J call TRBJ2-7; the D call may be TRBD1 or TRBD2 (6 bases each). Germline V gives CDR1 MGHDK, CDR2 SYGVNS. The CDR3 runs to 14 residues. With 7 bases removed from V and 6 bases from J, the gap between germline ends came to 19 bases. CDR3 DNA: TGTGCCAGCACCCCGGAGGGGGGATCGAGCGAGCAGTACTTC. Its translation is CASTPEGGSSEQYF.

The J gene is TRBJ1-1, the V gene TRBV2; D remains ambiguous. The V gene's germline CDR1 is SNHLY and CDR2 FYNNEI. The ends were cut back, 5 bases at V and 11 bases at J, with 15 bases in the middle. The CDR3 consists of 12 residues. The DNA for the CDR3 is TGTGCCAGCAGTACTTATCGTGGTGTGGCTTTCTTT. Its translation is CASSTYRGVAFF.

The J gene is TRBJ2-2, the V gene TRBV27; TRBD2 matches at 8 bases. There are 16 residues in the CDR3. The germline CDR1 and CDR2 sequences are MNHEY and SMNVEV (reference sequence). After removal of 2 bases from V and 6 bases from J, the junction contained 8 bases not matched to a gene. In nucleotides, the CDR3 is TGTGCCAGCAGTTTAATGTCAGCGGGAGAGGCCGGGGAGCTGTTTTTT. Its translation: CASSLMSAGEAGELFF.

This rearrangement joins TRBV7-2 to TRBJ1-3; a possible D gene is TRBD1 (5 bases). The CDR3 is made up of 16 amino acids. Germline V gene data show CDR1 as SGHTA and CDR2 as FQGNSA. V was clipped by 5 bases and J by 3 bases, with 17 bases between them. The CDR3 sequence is CASSPAQRGGGNTIYF. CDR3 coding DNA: TGTGCCAGCAGCCCCGCCCAAAGGGGAGGTGGAAACACCATATATTTT.

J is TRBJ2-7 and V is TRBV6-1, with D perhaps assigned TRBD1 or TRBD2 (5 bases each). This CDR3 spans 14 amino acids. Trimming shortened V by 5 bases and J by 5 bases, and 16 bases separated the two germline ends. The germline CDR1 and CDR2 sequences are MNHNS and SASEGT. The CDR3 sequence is CASSTSGRPNEQYF. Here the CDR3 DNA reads TGTGCCAGCAGTACGTCAGGGAGACCCAACGAGCAGTACTTC.

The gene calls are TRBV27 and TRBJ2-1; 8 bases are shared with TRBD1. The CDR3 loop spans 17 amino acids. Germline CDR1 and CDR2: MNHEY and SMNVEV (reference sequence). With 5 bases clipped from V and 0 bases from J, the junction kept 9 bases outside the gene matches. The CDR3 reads CASSLRQGRSSYNEQFF. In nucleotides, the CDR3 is TGTGCCAGCAGTCTCCGACAGGGGCGGAGCTCCTACAATGAGCAGTTCTTC.

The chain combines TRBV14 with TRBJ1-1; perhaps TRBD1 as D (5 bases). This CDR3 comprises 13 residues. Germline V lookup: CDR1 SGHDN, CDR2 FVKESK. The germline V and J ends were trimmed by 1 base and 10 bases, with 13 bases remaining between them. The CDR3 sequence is CASSQGFRVGAFF. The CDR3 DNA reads TGTGCCAGCAGCCAAGGGTTCAGGGTCGGAGCTTTCTTT.

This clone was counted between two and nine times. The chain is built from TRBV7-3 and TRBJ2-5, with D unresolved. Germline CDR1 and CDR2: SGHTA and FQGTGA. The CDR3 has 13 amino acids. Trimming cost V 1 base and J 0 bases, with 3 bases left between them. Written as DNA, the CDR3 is TGTGCCAGCAGCTTAAGCCACCAAGAGACCCAGTACTTC. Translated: CASSLSHQETQYF.

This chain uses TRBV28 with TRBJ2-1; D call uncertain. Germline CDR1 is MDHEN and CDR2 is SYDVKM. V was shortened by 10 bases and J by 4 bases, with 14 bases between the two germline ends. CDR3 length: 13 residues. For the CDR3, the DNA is TGTGCCATTTCGGTGGGTTCTTACAATGAGCAGTTCTTC. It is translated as CAISVGSYNEQFF.

DNA of the CDR3: TGTGCCAGCAGCACCGGGACAGGCGGAGCTTTCTTT. It encodes CASSTGTGGAFF. The V gene is TRBV5-5, the J gene TRBJ1-1; 8 bases match TRBD1. CDR1 and CDR2 (germline): SGHKS, YYEKEE (reference sequence). The V segment lost 4 bases and the J segment 10 bases; nucleotides outside the gene matches: 6. This CDR3 is 12 amino acids long.

The DNA of the CDR3 is TGTGCCAGCAGAAGGACGGGCCTGGGGACTGAAGCTTTCTTT. Amino acids: CASRRTGLGTEAFF. The chain joins TRBV25-1 to TRBJ1-1; D gene uncertain. The CDR3 sequence is 14 residues long. V lost 6 bases and J lost 5, with 16 bases in between. CDR1 is MGHDK and CDR2 is SYGVNS in the germline V gene.

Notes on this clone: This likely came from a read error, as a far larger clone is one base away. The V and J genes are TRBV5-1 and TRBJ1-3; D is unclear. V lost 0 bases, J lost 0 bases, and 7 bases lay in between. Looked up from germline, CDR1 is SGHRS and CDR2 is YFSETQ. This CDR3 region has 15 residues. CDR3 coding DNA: TGCGCCAGCAGCTTGGCCGGGAACTCTGGAAACACCATATATTTT. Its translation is CASSLAGNSGNTIYF.

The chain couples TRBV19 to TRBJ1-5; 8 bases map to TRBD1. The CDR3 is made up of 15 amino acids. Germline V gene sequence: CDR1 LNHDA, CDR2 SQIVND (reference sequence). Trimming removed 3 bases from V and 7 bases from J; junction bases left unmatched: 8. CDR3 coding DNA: TGTGCCAGTAGTATGATTCAGGGGGCATTCCAGCCCCAGCATTTT. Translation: CASSMIQGAFQPQHF.

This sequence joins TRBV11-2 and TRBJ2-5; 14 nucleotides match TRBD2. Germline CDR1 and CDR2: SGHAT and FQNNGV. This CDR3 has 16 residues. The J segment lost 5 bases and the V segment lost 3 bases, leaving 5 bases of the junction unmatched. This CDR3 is CASSFGTSGSVETQYF. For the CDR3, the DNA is TGTGCCAGCAGCTTCGGGACTAGCGGGAGCGTGGAGACCCAGTACTTC.

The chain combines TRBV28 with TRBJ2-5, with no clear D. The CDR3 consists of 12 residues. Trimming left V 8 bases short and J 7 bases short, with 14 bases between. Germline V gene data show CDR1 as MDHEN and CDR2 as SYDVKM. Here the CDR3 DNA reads TGTGCCAGCGGGCCCTTCGCCTGGACCCAGTACTTC. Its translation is CASGPFAWTQYF.

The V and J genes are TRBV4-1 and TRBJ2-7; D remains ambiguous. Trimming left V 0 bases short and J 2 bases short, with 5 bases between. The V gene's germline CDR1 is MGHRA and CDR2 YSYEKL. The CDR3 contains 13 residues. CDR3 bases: TGCGCCAGCAGCCAAGATATAGCCTACGAGCAGTACTTC. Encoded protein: CASSQDIAYEQYF.

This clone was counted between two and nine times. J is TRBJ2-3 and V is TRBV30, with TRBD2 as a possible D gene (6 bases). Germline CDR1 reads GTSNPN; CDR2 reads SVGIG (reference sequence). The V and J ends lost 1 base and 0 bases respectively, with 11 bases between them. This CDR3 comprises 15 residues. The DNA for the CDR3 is TGTGCCTGGAGTGGGGCGGGAACTAGCACAGATACGCAGTATTTT. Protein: CAWSGAGTSTDTQYF.